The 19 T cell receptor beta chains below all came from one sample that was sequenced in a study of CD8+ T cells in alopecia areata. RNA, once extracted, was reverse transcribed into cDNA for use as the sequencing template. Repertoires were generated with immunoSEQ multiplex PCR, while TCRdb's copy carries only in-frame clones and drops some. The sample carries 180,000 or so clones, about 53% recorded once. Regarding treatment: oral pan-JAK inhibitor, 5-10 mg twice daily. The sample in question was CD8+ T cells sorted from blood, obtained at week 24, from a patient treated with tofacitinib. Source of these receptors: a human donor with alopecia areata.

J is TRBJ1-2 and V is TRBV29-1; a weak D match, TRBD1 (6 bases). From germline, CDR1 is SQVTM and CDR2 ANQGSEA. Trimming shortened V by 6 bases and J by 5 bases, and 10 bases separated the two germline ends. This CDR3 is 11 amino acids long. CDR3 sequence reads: CSVPDSYGYTF. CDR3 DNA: TGCAGCGTCCCGGACAGTTATGGCTACACCTTC.

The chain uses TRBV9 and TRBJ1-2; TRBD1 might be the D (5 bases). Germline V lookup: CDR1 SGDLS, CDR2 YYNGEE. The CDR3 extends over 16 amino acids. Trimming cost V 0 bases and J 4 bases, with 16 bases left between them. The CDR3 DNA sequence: TGTGCCAGCAGCGTAGCGGTGGACACCGCTACCTATGGCTACACCTTC. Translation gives CASSVAVDTATYGYTF. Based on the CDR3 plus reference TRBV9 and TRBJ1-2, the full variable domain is DSGVTQTPKHLITATGQRVTLRCSPRSGDLSVYWYQQSLDQGLQFLIQYYNGEERAKGNILERFSAQQFPDLHSELNLSSLELGDSALYFCASSVAVDTATYGYTFGSGTRLTVV.

The CDR3 DNA is TGTGCCAGCAGCGGACTTGGGACAGGGGTTAATTCACCCCTCCACTTT. It encodes CASSGLGTGVNSPLHF. V usage is TRBV13 and J usage is TRBJ1-6; 10 nucleotides line up with TRBD1. The germline gives CDR1 PRHDT, CDR2 FYEKMQ (reference sequence). The V segment lost 5 bases and the J segment 6 bases; nucleotides outside the gene matches: 7. The CDR3 runs to 16 residues.

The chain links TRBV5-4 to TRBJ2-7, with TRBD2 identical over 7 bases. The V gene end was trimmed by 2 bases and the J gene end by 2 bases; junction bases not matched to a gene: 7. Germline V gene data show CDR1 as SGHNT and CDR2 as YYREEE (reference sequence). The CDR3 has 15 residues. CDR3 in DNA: TGTGCCAGCAGCTTTGCTAGCGGTGGAACCTACGAGCAGTACTTC. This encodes CASSFASGGTYEQYF.

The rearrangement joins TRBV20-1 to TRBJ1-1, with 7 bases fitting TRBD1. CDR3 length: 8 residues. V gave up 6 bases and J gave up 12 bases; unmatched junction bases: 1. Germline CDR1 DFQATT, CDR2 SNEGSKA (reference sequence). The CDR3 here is CSAGQPFF. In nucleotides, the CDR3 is TGCAGTGCGGGACAGCCTTTCTTT.

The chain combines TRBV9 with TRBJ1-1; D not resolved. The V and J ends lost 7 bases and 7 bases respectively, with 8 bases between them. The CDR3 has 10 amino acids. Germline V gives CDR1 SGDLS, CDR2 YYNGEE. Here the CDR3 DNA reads TGTGCCAGCGAAGAGGGTGAAGCTTTCTTT. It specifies CASEEGEAFF.

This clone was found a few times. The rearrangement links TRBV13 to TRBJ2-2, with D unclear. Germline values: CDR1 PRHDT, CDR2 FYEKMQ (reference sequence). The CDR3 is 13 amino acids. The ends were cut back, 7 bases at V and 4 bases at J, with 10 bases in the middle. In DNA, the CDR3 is TGTGCCAGCACACCTCCAGGCACCGGGGAGCTGTTTTTT. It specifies CASTPPGTGELFF.

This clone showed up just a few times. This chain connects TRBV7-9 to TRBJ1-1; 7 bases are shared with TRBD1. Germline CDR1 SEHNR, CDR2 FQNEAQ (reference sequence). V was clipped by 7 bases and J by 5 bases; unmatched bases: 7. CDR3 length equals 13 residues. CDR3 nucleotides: TGTGCCAGCACCCCCACAGGGGTAACTGAAGCTTTCTTT. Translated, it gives CASTPTGVTEAFF. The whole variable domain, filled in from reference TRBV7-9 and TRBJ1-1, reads DTGVSQNPRHKITKRGQNVTFRCDPISEHNRLYWYRQTLGQGPEFLTYFQNEAQLEKSRLLSDRFSAERPKGSFSTLEIQRTEQGDSAMYLCASTPTGVTEAFFGQGTRLTVV.

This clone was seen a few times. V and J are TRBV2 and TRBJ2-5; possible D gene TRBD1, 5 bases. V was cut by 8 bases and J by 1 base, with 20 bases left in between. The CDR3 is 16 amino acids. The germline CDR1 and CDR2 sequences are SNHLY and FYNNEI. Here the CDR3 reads CASFSGQSSFQETQYF. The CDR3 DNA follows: TGTGCCAGCTTCAGTGGACAATCCTCCTTCCAAGAGACCCAGTACTTC.

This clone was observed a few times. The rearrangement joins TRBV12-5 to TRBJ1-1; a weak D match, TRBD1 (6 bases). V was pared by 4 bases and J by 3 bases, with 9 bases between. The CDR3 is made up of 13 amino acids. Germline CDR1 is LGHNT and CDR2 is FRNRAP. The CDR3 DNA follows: TGTGCTAGTGGTTGGGGGCCGGACACTGAAGCTTTCTTT. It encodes CASGWGPDTEAFF.

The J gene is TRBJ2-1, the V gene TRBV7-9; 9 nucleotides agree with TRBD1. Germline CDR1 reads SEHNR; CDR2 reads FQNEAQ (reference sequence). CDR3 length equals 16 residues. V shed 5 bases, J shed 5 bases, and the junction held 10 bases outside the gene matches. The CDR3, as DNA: TGTGCCAGCAGCGCAGGACAGGGGCTAAGGGACAATGAGCAGTTCTTC. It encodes CASSAGQGLRDNEQFF. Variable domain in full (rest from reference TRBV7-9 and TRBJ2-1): DTGVSQNPRHKITKRGQNVTFRCDPISEHNRLYWYRQTLGQGPEFLTYFQNEAQLEKSRLLSDRFSAERPKGSFSTLEIQRTEQGDSAMYLCASSAGQGLRDNEQFFGPGTRLTVL.

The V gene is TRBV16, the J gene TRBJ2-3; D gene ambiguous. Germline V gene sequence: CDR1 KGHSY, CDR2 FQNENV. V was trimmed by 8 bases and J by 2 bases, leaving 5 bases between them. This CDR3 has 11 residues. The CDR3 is CASRTTDTQYF. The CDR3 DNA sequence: TGTGCCAGCCGAACCACAGATACGCAGTATTTT.

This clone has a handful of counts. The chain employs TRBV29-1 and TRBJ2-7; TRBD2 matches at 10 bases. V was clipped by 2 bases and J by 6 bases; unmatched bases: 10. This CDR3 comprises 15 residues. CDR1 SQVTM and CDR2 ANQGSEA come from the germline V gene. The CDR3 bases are TGCAGCGTTGAAATTCCGGCTAGCGGGGGTCGCGAGCAGTACTTC. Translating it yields CSVEIPASGGREQYF.

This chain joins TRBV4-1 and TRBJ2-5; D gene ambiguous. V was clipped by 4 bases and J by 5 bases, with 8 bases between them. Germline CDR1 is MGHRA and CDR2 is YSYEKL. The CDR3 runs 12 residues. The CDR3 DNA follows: TGCGCCAGCAGCCGGGGTGGGGAGACCCAGTACTTC. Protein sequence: CASSRGGETQYF.

As DNA, the CDR3 is TGTGCCAGCAGTTCACCGGGACAGGGAGGGATCGGGGAGCTGTTTTTT. It codes for CASSSPGQGGIGELFF. The chain combines TRBV6-6 with TRBJ2-2, with TRBD1 matching 9 bases. V lost 4 bases, J lost 7 bases, and 10 bases stayed unmatched. Germline assignment: CDR1 MNHNY and CDR2 SVGAGI (reference sequence). CDR3 length: 16 residues.

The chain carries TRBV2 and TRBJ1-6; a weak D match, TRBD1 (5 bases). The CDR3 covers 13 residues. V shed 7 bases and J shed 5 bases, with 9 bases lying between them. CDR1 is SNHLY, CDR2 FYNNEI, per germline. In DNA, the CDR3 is TGTGCCAGCAACGGGGGTAATAATTCACCCCTCCACTTT. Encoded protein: CASNGGNNSPLHF. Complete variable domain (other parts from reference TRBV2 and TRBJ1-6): EPEVTQTPSHQVTQMGQEVILRCVPISNHLYFYWYRQILGQKVEFLVSFYNNEISEKSEIFDDQFSVERPDGSNFTLKIRSTKLEDSAMYFCASNGGNNSPLHFGNGTRLTVT.

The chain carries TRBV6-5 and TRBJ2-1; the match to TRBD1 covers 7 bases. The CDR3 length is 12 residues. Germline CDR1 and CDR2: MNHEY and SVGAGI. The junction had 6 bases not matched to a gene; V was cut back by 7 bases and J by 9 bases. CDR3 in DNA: TGTGCCAGCAACACAGGGGACGGTGAGCAGTTCTTC. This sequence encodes CASNTGDGEQFF.

As DNA, the CDR3 is TGTGCCAGCAGCTTAGGGGACAGGGATGGCTACACCTTC. Translated, it gives CASSLGDRDGYTF. This chain joins TRBV13 and TRBJ1-2; the match to TRBD1 covers 8 bases. The germline CDR1 and CDR2 sequences are PRHDT and FYEKMQ (reference sequence). V dropped 0 bases and J dropped 6; count of bases not matched to a gene: 0. The CDR3 length is 13 residues.

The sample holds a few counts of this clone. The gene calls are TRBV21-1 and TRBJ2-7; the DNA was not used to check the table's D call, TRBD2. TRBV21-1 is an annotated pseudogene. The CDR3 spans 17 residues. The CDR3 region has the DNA TGTGCCAGCAGCAAAGGCGATCCGGGACTCCAAATCTACGAGCAGTACTTC. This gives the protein CASSKGDPGLQIYEQYF.